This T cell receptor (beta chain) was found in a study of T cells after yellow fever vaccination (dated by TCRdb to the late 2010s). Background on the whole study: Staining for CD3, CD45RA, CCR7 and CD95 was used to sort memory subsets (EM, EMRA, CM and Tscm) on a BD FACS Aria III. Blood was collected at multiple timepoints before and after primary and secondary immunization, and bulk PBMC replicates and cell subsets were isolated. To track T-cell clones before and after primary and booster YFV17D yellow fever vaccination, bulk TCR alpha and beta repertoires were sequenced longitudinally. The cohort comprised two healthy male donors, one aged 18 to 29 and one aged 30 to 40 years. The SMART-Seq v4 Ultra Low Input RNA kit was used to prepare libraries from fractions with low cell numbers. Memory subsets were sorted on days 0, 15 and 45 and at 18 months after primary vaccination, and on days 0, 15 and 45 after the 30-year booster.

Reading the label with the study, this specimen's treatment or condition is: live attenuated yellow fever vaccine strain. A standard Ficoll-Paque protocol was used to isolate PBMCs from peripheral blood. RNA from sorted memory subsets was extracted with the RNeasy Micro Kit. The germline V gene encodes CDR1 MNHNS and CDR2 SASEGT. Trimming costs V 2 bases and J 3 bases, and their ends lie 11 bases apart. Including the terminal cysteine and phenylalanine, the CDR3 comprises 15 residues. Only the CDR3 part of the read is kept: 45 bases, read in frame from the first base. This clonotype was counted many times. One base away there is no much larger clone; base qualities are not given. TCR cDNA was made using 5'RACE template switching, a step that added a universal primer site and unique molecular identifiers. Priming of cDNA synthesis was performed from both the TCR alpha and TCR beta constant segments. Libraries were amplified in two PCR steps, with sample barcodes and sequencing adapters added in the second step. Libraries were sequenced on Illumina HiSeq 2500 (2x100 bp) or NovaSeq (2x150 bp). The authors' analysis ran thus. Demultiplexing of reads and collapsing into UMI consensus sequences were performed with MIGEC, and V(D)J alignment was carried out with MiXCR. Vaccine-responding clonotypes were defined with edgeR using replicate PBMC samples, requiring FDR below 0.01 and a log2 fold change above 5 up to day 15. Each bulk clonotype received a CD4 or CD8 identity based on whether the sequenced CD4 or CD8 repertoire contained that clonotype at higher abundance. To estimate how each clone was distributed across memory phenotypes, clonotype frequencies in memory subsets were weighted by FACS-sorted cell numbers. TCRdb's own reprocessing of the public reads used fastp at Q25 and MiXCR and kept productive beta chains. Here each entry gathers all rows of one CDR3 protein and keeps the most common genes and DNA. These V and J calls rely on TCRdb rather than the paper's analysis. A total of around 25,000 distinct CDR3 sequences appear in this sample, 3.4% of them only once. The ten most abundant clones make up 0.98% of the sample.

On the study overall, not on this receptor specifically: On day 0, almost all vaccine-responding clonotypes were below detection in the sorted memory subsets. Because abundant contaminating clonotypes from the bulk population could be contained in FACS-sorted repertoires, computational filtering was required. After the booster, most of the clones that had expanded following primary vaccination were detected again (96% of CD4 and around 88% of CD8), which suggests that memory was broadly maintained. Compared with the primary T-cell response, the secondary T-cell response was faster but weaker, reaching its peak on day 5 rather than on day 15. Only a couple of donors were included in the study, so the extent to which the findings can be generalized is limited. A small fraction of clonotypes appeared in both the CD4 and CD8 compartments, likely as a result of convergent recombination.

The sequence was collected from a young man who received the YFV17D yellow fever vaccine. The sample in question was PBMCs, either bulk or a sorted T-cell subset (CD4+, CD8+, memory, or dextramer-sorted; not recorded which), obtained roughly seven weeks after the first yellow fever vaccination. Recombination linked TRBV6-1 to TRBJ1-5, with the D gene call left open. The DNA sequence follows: TGTGCCAGCAGTGAAACGTCGGCGGTCAATCAGCCCCAGCATTTT. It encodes CASSETSAVNQPQHF.